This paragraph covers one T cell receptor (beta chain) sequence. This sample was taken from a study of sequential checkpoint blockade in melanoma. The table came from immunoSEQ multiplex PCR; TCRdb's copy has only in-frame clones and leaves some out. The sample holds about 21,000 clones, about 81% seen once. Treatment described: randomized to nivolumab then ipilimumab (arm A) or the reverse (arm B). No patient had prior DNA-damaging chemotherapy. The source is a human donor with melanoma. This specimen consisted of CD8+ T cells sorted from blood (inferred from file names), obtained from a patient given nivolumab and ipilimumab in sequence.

CDR3 amino acids: CASSVETGRDGYTF. The CDR3, as DNA: TGTGCCAGCAGCGTAGAAACAGGGAGAGATGGCTACACCTTC. The chain combines TRBV9 with TRBJ1-2; possibly TRBD1 for D (6 bases). Between the trimmed V and J ends, which lost 0 bases and 6 bases, there was a span of 12 bases. The CDR3 is 14 amino acids. Germline V gene lookup returns CDR1 SGDLS and CDR2 YYNGEE.